This record covers a single T cell receptor (beta chain). The record originates from a study of blood T cell repertoires in COVID-19. Study context: Acute and convalescent COVID-19 samples came from the United States, Italy and Spain. Nucleic acid was either cDNA or gDNA, and it came from T cells, B-cell-depleted T cells, or PBMCs.

The CDR3 has 16 residues. Germline loops: CDR1 MNHNS, CDR2 SASEGT. Trimming took 4 bases from V and 2 from J; bases not matched to a gene: 5. Source study methods: Scientists estimated how many nucleated cells there were by amplifying reference gene primers. This table comes from immunoSEQ multiplex PCR, and its TCRdb copy is limited to in-frame clones, with some not included. V, J and clone size reflect that table, while D and trimming were determined from the DNA. The table has around 200,000 clones, 85% to 90% seen once. This chain links TRBV6-1 with TRBJ1-1; 12 bases fit TRBD1. This receptor was taken from a man between 18 and 35 years old with active or convalescent COVID-19. The source material was peripheral blood. The CDR3 sequence is CASSVRDRGQNTEAFF. CDR3 nucleotides: TGTGCCAGCAGTGTCCGGGACAGGGGGCAAAACACTGAAGCTTTCTTT.